This TCR beta chain stems from a study of blood T cell repertoires in COVID-19. Turning to the study itself: Both acute and convalescent COVID-19 samples were obtained from the United States, Italy and Spain. The cDNA or gDNA used as material had been derived from T cells, B-cell-depleted T cells, or PBMCs.

Study processing details: Nucleated cell number was recorded as an estimate derived from reference gene primer amplification. Measured with immunoSEQ multiplex PCR; TCRdb has only the in-frame clones, and not every one. V, J and clone size derive from that table, while D and trimming were established from the DNA sequence. The sample has 250,000 to 300,000 clones, around 90% seen once. The sequence derives from a woman aged 40-49 years who had recovered from COVID-19. Sample: peripheral blood.

The CDR3 nucleotides are TGCAGTGCTAGTGATTCGACTAGCGGGAGGGAGGGGGATACGCAGTATTTT. Protein product: CSASDSTSGREGDTQYF. This chain links TRBV20-1 with TRBJ2-3, with TRBD2 matching 14 bases. Germline-derived CDR1 and CDR2 are DFQATT and SNEGSKA (reference sequence). V lost 3 bases to trimming and J lost 6 bases; unmatched junction nucleotides: 11. The CDR3 totals 17 residues.